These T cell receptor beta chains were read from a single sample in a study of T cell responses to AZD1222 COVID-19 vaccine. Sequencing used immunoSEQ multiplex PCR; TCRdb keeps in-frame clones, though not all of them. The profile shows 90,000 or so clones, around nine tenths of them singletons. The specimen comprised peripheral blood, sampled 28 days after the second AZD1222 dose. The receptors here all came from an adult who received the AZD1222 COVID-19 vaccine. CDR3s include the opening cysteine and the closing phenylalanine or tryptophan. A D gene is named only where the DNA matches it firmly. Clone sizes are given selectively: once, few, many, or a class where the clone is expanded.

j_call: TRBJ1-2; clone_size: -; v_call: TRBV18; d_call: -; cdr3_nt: TGTGCCAGCTCACTAACGCCACTTATTAACTATGGCTACACCTTC; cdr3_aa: CASSLTPLINYGYTF
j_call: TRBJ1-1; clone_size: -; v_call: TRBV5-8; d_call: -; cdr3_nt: TGTGCCAGCAGCCAAGGGACTGTCTTAGCCCGAACTGAAGCTTTCTTT; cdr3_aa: CASSQGTVLARTEAFF
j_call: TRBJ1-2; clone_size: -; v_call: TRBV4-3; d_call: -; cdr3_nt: TGCGCCAGCAGCCAAGATATGGGGGGGAGCTACACCTTC; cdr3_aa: CASSQDMGGSYTF
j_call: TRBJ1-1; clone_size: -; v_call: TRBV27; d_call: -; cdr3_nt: TGTGCCAGCAGTTCCAATCGACAGCTGAACACTGAAGCTTTCTTT; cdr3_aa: CASSSNRQLNTEAFF
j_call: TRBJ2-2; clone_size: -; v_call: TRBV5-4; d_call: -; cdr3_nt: TGTGCCAGCAGACAGGGTGGCGCCTTCACCGGGGAGCTGTTTTTT; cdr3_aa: CASRQGGAFTGELFF
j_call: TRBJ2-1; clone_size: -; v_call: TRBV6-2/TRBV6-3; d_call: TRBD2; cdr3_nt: TGTGCCAGCAGTCCCCGTGCGGGGGGGCCCTATGAGCAGTTCTTC; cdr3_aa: CASSPRAGGPYEQFF
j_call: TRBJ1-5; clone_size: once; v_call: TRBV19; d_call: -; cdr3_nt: TGTGCCAGTAGTATAGAAGGCAATCAGCCCCAGCATTTT; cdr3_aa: CASSIEGNQPQHF
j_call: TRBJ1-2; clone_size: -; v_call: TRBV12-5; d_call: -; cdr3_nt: TGTGCTAGTTCACAGGGCTATGGCTACACCTTC; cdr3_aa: CASSQGYGYTF
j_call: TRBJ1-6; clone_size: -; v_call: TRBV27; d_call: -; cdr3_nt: TGTGCTACCCTAGCGTATGGAGCTAATTCACCCCTCCACTTT; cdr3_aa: CATLAYGANSPLHF
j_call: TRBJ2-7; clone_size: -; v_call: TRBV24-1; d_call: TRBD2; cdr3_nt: TGTGCCACCAGTGATTCGACTAGCGCTACCTACGAGCAGTACTTC; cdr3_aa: CATSDSTSATYEQYF
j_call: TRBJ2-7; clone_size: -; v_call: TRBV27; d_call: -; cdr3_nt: TGTGCCAGCAGTTTTCGGGACGGCTACTCCTACGAGCAGTACTTC; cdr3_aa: CASSFRDGYSYEQYF
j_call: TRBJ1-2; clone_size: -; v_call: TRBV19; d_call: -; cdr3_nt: TGTGCCAGTAGTAATCGACAGCCAAGGGACTATGGCTACACCTTC; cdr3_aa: CASSNRQPRDYGYTF
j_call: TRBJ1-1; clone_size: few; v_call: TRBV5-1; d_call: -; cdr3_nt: TGCGCCAGTACGGTAGGAAGGAGCACTGAAGCTTTCTTT; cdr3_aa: CASTVGRSTEAFF
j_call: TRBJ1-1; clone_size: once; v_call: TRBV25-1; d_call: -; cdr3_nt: TGTGCCAGCAGTGAGTGGGGCACTGAAGCTTTCTTT; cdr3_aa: CASSEWGTEAFF
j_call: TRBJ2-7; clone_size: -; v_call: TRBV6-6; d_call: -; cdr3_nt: TGTGCCAGCAGAGAGACTGACAGGTCTGTCTCCTACGAGCAGTACTTC; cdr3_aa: CASRETDRSVSYEQYF